A selection of T cell receptor beta chains follows, all from one sample in a study of T cell repertoires in cytomegalovirus infection. TCRdb independently ran MiXCR on the reads; one entry per CDR3 protein. Of hundreds of thousands of distinct CDR3 sequences in the sample, almost 30% were seen once. For these receptors, no antigen is known. The sample consisted of cultured PBMCs, taken from culture after CMV antigen stimulation. The source is a human donor in good health (CMV status not recorded). Some clones in this sample may be carry-over from other donors' samples. The CDR3 runs from the conserved cysteine through the conserved F or W. D genes are given only for firm matches. Not all rows give a size; the values are once, few, many and, for expanded clones, a class.

v_call	j_call	d_call	clone_size	cdr3_aa	cdr3_nt
TRBV5-4	TRBJ2-1	NA	NA	CASSLGGARSIFSYNEQFF	TGTGCCAGCAGCTTAGGGGGGGCTAGAAGCATCTTCTCCTACAATGAGCAGTTCTTC
TRBV19	TRBJ2-1	TRBD2	NA	CASSKLRGSSYNEQFF	TGTGCCAGTAGTAAGTTGCGGGGGAGCTCCTACAATGAGCAGTTCTTC
TRBV19	TRBJ1-4	NA	NA	CASSSLSEVEKLFF	TGTGCCAGTAGTAGCCTTTCAGAGGTTGAAAAACTGTTTTTT
TRBV6-1	TRBJ1-1	NA	NA	CASSEEGSMNTEAFF	TGTGCCAGCAGTGAAGAGGGTAGCATGAACACTGAAGCTTTCTTT
TRBV6-6	TRBJ1-1	NA	NA	CASTSQLNTEAFF	TGTGCCAGCACTTCTCAGCTAAACACTGAAGCTTTCTTT
TRBV28	TRBJ2-7	NA	NA	CASSSPASRSSYEQYF	TGTGCCAGCAGTTCCCCGGCCTCCAGGAGCTCCTACGAGCAGTACTTC
TRBV10-3	TRBJ2-3	NA	NA	CAISEQGKGDTQYF	TGTGCCATCAGTGAACAGGGAAAGGGGGATACGCAGTATTTT
TRBV30	TRBJ2-3	NA	few	CAWSPGTSTSTDTQYF	TGTGCCTGGAGTCCCGGGACTTCTACTAGCACAGATACGCAGTATTTT
TRBV29-1	TRBJ1-1	NA	NA	CSVLYQAAGQAFF	TGCAGCGTTCTTTACCAGGCAGCCGGTCAGGCTTTCTTT
TRBV6-5	TRBJ2-1	TRBD2	NA	CASSQGLAGADNEQFF	TGTGCCAGCAGTCAAGGCCTAGCGGGAGCTGACAATGAGCAGTTCTTC
TRBV7-2	TRBJ2-1	TRBD1	many	CASSLVGTGGDEQFF	TGTGCCAGCAGCTTAGTGGGGACAGGGGGCGATGAGCAGTTCTTC
TRBV14	TRBJ2-7	NA	NA	CASSQVQAYEQYF	TGTGCCAGCAGCCAAGTCCAGGCCTACGAGCAGTACTTC
TRBV20-1	TRBJ2-3	NA	NA	CSASATLTDTQYF	TGCAGTGCTAGTGCGACCCTCACAGATACGCAGTATTTT
TRBV2	TRBJ1-6	NA	NA	CASSEDGGTNSPLHF	TGTGCCAGCAGTGAGGATGGCGGTACTAATTCACCCCTCCACTTT
TRBV5-1	TRBJ1-1	TRBD1	NA	CASRTGDGTEAFF	TGCGCCAGCAGGACAGGGGATGGCACTGAAGCTTTCTTT
TRBV7-8	TRBJ2-5	TRBD2	many	CASSLSGGREETQYF	TGTGCCAGCAGCTTAAGCGGGGGTCGGGAAGAGACCCAGTACTTC
TRBV12-3/TRBV12-4	TRBJ1-2	TRBD1	NA	CASSGTGGEYGYTF	TGTGCCAGCAGTGGTACAGGGGGCGAGTATGGCTACACCTTC
TRBV4-1	TRBJ2-1	NA	NA	CASSQLREGVGEQFF	TGCGCCAGCAGCCAATTACGAGAGGGGGTCGGTGAGCAGTTCTTC
TRBV7-9	TRBJ1-6	NA	many	CASSLTGANSPLHF	TGTGCCAGCAGCTTGACTGGAGCTAATTCACCCCTCCACTTT
TRBV5-4	TRBJ1-6	TRBD1	few	CASRPDGTGVSPLHF	TGTGCCAGCAGACCCGACGGGACAGGGGTCTCACCCCTCCACTTT
TRBV12-3/TRBV12-4	TRBJ1-3	NA	NA	CASSSEGAGYSGNTIYF	TGTGCCAGCAGTTCGGAAGGGGCGGGCTACTCTGGAAACACCATATATTTT
TRBV28	TRBJ1-1	NA	NA	CASRPGPSNTEAFF	TGTGCCAGCAGGCCGGGACCGTCGAACACTGAAGCTTTCTTT
TRBV7-9	TRBJ2-1	TRBD2	NA	CASSLGLADLNEQFF	TGTGCCAGCAGCCTCGGACTAGCGGACCTCAATGAGCAGTTCTTC
TRBV28	TRBJ1-1	NA	NA	CASSLFGINTEAFF	TGTGCCAGCAGTTTATTTGGGATAAACACTGAAGCTTTCTTT
TRBV7-4	TRBJ1-6	NA	NA	CASSPSGLRGNSPLHF	TGTGCCAGCAGCCCATCGGGACTCCGGGGGAATTCACCCCTCCACTTT
TRBV6-5	TRBJ2-7	NA	NA	CASSYSTPRSSYEQYF	TGTGCCAGCAGTTACTCTACTCCAAGGAGCTCCTACGAGCAGTACTTC
TRBV7-2	TRBJ2-3	TRBD2	NA	CASSFRRSGRSDTQYF	TGTGCCAGCAGCTTCCGGAGAAGCGGGAGGTCAGATACGCAGTATTTT
TRBV7-2	TRBJ1-5	NA	many	CASSLGRQGLQPQHF	TGTGCCAGCAGCTTAGGAAGGCAGGGTCTGCAGCCCCAGCATTTT
TRBV30	TRBJ1-1	TRBD1	NA	CAWTRMTGSTEAFF	TGTGCCTGGACGCGAATGACAGGGAGCACTGAAGCTTTCTTT
TRBV18	TRBJ1-4	TRBD1	NA	CASSFDRATNEKLFF	TGTGCCAGCTCATTTGACAGGGCAACTAATGAAAAACTGTTTTTT
TRBV7-6	TRBJ1-2	TRBD1	few	CASSLRDRGLLNYGYTF	TGTGCCAGCAGCCTCCGGGACAGGGGGCTTCTCAACTATGGCTACACCTTC
TRBV28	TRBJ2-1	TRBD2	NA	CASSPGTSIREQFF	TGTGCCAGCAGCCCCGGGACTAGTATACGCGAGCAGTTCTTC
TRBV20-1	TRBJ2-7	NA	NA	CSARSDLAASSYEQYF	TGCAGTGCTAGAAGCGACTTAGCGGCCAGCTCCTACGAGCAGTACTTC
TRBV12-3/TRBV12-4	TRBJ1-5	NA	many	CAIGTDESGNQPQHF	TGTGCCATTGGGACCGACGAGAGCGGCAATCAGCCCCAGCATTTT
TRBV20-1	TRBJ1-2	TRBD1	NA	CSARSTGQGTLYGYTF	TGCAGTGCTAGATCGACGGGACAGGGAACCCTCTATGGCTACACCTTC